This T cell receptor (beta chain) appears in the sequencing data of a study of blood T cell repertoires in COVID-19. Study context: The samples span acute and convalescent COVID-19 from the United States, Italy and Spain. In each case, the material was cDNA or gDNA derived from T cells, B-cell-depleted T cells, or PBMCs.

Methods used by the authors: From reference gene primer amplification, estimates of nucleated cell counts were derived. The assay was immunoSEQ multiplex PCR, and TCRdb's table has in-frame clones only and misses some. The V and J calls and the clone size are those of that table, but D and trimming were determined from the DNA. The table includes about 190,000 clones, more than 70% detected once. A word on this clone: Within the sample, other DNA sequences also encode this same CDR3.

Input material: peripheral blood. The TCR was taken from a man younger than 35 with active or convalescent COVID-19.

CDR3 sequence (DNA): TGCGCCAGCAGCTTGGACAGAAATAATTCACCCCTCCACTTT. It yields the protein CASSLDRNNSPLHF. This chain connects TRBV5-1 to TRBJ1-6, with D unclear. CDR3 length: 14 residues. The germline V gene encodes CDR1 SGHRS and CDR2 YFSETQ. Trimming shortened V by 0 bases and J by 5 bases, and 6 bases separated the two germline ends. The whole variable domain, filled in from reference TRBV5-1 and TRBJ1-6, reads KAGVTQTPRYLIKTRGQQVTLSCSPISGHRSVSWYQQTPGQGLQFLFEYFSETQRNKGNFPGRFSGRQFSNSRSEMNVSTLELGDSALYLCASSLDRNNSPLHFGNGTRLTVT.